This T cell receptor (beta chain) was recovered during a study of blood T cell repertoires in COVID-19. Trimming stripped 2 bases from V and 0 bases from J, with 11 bases between. Looked up from germline, CDR1 is KGHSH and CDR2 is LQKENI. This CDR3 has 16 residues. Profiled with immunoSEQ multiplex PCR; TCRdb holds only in-frame clones, not every one. This table has some 170,000 clones, around 80% appearing once. Recovered status applied to Cohort 3 donors who had two consecutive negative PCRs. It also applied to those with clearance or with symptom resolution. This chain connects TRBV18 to TRBJ1-5; a possible D gene is TRBD1 (6 bases). Sequences were obtained from PBMCs or T cells enriched from blood (not recorded which). The receptor was derived from a middle-aged man who had recovered from COVID-19. DNA of the CDR3: TGTGCCAGCTCACCAAGGACAGATAGTAGCAATCAGCCCCAGCATTTT. Translated: CASSPRTDSSNQPQHF.